This T cell receptor beta chain is drawn from a study of beta chain features in type 1 diabetes. Study-wide results and limits: An over-representation of cells with high TCR expression could result from cDNA sequencing. VDJ junctions in type 1 diabetes patients carried more deletions and fewer insertions. The naive, central memory and Treg TCRB repertoires of patients appeared to be more similar to one another than those of healthy donors. TCRB CDR3s were moderately but significantly shorter in Type 1 diabetes patients in all four CD4+ subsets.

Investigators reverse transcribed all isolated RNA, so they sequenced expressed TCRB transcripts. The repertoire was sequenced with immunoSEQ multiplex PCR; TCRdb's copy has only in-frame clones and lacks some. Found here are roughly 340,000 clones, over 10% of them singletons; the top ten hold 0.0095% to 0.012%. As concerns this clone: Its antigen is unidentified.

The sequence derives from a woman under 30 with type 1 diabetes. The sample was naive CD4+ T cells from blood.

CDR3 nucleotides: TGTGCCAGCAGTCGGGCCAGGGTAGCCTACGAGCAGTACTTC. The encoded protein is CASSRARVAYEQYF. The rearrangement joins TRBV6-5 to TRBJ2-7, with D maybe TRBD1 (5 bases). CDR3 size: 14 residues. CDR1 MNHEY and CDR2 SVGAGI come from the germline V gene. Between the trimmed V and J ends, which lost 5 bases and 2 bases, there was a span of 13 bases.